The source of this TCR beta chain is a study of CD8 T cells in Susac syndrome. Study-wide results and limits: The greatest CD8+ clonal expansion in Susac occurred in TEMRA cells and in active patients.

Germline V gene lookup returns CDR1 LGHNT and CDR2 FRNRAP. Trimming took 0 bases from V and 0 from J, leaving 15 bases between them. This CDR3 spans 18 amino acids. Random hexamers served to reverse transcribe about 0.5 to 1 ug RNA. TCRdb analysed the immunoSEQ multiplex PCR reads with MiXCR anew, one entry per CDR3 protein. Of more than 150,000 distinct CDR3 sequences in the sample, roughly 94% are singletons; the top ten hold about 0.15%. The patients with Susac syndrome were individuals who fulfilled the recently defined diagnostic criteria for disease that was either definite or probable. A word on this clonotype: Its antigen is still unknown.

The material sequenced was CD8+ T cells from PBMCs. This rearrangement joins TRBV12-5 to TRBJ1-3; D possibly corresponds to TRBD1 (5 bases). This receptor was identified in a human donor with Susac syndrome. The CDR3, as DNA: TGTGCTAGTGGTTTGGTAATTAGGACAACTAGCTCTGGAAACACCATATATTTT. Translating it yields CASGLVIRTTSSGNTIYF.